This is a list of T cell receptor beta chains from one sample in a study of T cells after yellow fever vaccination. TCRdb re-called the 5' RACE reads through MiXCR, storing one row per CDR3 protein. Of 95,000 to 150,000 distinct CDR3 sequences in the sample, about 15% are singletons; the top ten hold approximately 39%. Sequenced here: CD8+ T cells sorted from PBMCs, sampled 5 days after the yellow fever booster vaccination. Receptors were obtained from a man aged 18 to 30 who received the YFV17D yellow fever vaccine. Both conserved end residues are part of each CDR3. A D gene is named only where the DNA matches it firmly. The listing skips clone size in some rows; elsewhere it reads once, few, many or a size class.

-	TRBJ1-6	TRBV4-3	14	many	CASSQAGLVSPLHF	TGCGCCAGCAGCCAGGCGGGATTAGTATCACCCCTCCACTTT
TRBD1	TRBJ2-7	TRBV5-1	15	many	CASSGTGENPYEQYF	TGCGCCAGCAGCGGGACAGGTGAGAACCCCTACGAGCAGTACTTC
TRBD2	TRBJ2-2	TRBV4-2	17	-	CASSQFDSGGVTGELFF	TGTGCCAGCAGCCAATTTGACAGCGGGGGGGTCACCGGGGAGCTGTTTTTT
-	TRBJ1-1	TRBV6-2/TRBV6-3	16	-	CASSSGRGIRNTEAFF	TGTGCCAGCAGTTCTGGGAGGGGGATACGGAACACTGAAGCTTTCTTT
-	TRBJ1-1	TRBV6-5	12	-	CASSGRQGEAFF	TGTGCCAGCAGTGGTCGGCAGGGTGAAGCTTTCTTT
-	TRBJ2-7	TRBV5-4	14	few	CASSFGRLEDEQYF	TGTGCCAGCAGCTTTGGACGGTTAGAGGACGAGCAGTACTTC
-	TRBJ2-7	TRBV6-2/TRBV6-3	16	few	CASNPSAGQNSYEQYF	TGTGCCAGCAACCCGAGCGCGGGACAGAACTCCTACGAGCAGTACTTC
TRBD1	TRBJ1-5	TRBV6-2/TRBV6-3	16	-	CASSGQGSRPNQPQHF	TGTGCCAGCAGTGGACAGGGTTCCCGTCCCAATCAGCCCCAGCATTTT
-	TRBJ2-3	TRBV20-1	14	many	CSARSGVGTDTQYF	TGCAGTGCTAGATCGGGGGTGGGCACAGATACGCAGTATTTT
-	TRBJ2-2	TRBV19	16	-	CASRDAGRGDTGELFF	TGTGCCAGTAGGGATGCTGGCAGGGGTGACACCGGGGAGCTGTTTTTT
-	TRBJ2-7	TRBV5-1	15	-	CASSLVDREDYEQYF	TGCGCCAGCAGCTTGGTTGACAGGGAGGACTACGAGCAGTACTTC
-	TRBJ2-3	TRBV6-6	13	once	CASEAAFTDTQYF	TGTGCCAGCGAGGCGGCTTTCACAGATACGCAGTATTTT
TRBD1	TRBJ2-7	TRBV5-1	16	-	CASSPGQGLASYEQYF	TGCGCCAGCAGCCCAGGACAGGGATTAGCCTCCTACGAGCAGTACTTC
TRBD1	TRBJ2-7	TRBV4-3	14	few	CASSPGTGRFEQYF	TGCGCCAGCAGCCCCGGGACAGGGAGGTTCGAGCAGTACTTC
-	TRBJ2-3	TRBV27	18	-	CASSFSGGSTTQGDTQYF	TGTGCCAGCAGTTTTTCCGGGGGATCCACGACGCAAGGAGATACGCAGTATTTT
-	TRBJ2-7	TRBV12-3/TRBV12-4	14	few	CASSFSLVDYEQYF	TGTGCCAGCAGTTTTTCGCTAGTGGACTACGAGCAGTACTTC
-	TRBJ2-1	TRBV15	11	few	CATSRRNEQFF	TGTGCCACCAGCAGACGAAATGAGCAGTTCTTC
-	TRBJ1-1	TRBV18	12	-	CASSTTNAEAFF	TGTGCCAGCTCAACCACCAATGCTGAAGCTTTCTTT
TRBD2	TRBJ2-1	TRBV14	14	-	CASSPGLAVGEQFF	TGTGCCAGCAGCCCGGGACTAGCGGTGGGCGAGCAGTTCTTC
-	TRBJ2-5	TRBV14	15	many	CASSPRLFGGETQYF	TGTGCCAGCAGTCCAAGGCTCTTTGGGGGAGAGACCCAGTACTTC
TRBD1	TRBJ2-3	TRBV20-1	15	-	CSAEDGTGGTDTQYF	TGCAGTGCAGAGGACGGGACAGGGGGCACAGATACGCAGTATTTT
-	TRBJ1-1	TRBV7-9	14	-	CASSLAGVYTEAFF	TGTGCCAGCAGCTTAGCAGGGGTCTACACTGAAGCTTTCTTT
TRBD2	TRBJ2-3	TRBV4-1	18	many	CASSPRLAGGQSTDTQYF	TGCGCCAGCAGCCCTCGACTAGCGGGGGGGCAAAGCACAGATACGCAGTATTTT
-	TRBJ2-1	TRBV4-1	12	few	CASSQDSDEQFF	TGCGCCAGCAGCCAAGATTCCGACGAGCAGTTCTTC
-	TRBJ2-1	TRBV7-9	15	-	CASSTRDSYSNEQFF	TGTGCCAGCAGCACCCGGGACTCATATTCCAATGAGCAGTTCTTC
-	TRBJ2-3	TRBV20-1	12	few	CSAEGNTDTQYF	TGCAGTGCCGAAGGAAACACAGATACGCAGTATTTT
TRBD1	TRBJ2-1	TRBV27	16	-	CASIMLGTGGFNEQFF	TGTGCCAGCATTATGCTCGGGACAGGGGGTTTCAATGAGCAGTTCTTC
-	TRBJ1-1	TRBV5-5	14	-	CASSPGNTNTEAFF	TGTGCCAGCAGCCCAGGGAATACGAACACTGAAGCTTTCTTT
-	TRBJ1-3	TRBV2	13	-	CASIRRDGNTIYF	TGTGCCAGCATCAGACGGGATGGAAACACCATATATTTT
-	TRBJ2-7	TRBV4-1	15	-	CASSPRGRGSDEQYF	TGCGCCAGCAGCCCCCGAGGCAGGGGAAGTGACGAGCAGTACTTC
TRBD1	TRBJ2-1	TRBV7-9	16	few	CASSFSGTGGLDEQFF	TGTGCCAGCAGCTTCTCCGGGACAGGGGGCTTAGATGAGCAGTTCTTC
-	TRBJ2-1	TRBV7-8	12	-	CASSPGSSEQFF	TGTGCCAGCAGCCCTGGATCGAGTGAGCAGTTCTTC
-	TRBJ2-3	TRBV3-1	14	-	CASSPDSGPDTQYF	TGTGCCAGCAGCCCCGACTCGGGGCCTGATACGCAGTATTTT
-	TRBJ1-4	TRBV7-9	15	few	CASSSARSLNEKLFF	TGTGCCAGCAGCTCCGCTCGGTCCCTTAATGAAAAACTGTTTTTT
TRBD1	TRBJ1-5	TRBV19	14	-	CASLGTGRMGPQHF	TGTGCCAGCCTAGGGACAGGGAGAATGGGGCCCCAGCATTTT